This TCR beta chain was documented in a study of shared clonotypes between healthy human individuals. This table comes from immunoSEQ multiplex PCR, and its TCRdb copy is limited to in-frame clones, with some not included. The sample records 1 million to 1.3 million clones, more than 75% being singletons. There were only Caucasian adults among the donors, and all lived in Nashville, Tennessee. Trimming removed 7 bases at V and 0 bases at J, with 10 bases between. Germline V gives CDR1 SGHRS, CDR2 YFSETQ. The CDR3 contains 13 residues. Input material: memory CD4+ T cells from PBMCs. Subset reported: CD45RA-negative fraction. The source is a man aged 18 to 29 in good health. Some clones in this sample may be carry-over from other donors' samples. The rearrangement links TRBV5-1 to TRBJ1-2; D is unclear. This CDR3 is CASRTPSNYGYTF. The DNA of the CDR3 is TGCGCCAGCCGGACGCCATCTAACTATGGCTACACCTTC.